This TCR beta chain comes out of a study of blood T cell repertoires in COVID-19. The method was immunoSEQ multiplex PCR; TCRdb's version includes in-frame clones alone and lacks a portion of them. The sample consists of hundreds of thousands of clones, 80% to 90% of them appearing once. Germline CDR1 is MNHNY and CDR2 is SVGAGI (reference sequence). This CDR3 spans 13 amino acids. The germline V and J ends were trimmed by 2 bases and 2 bases, with 7 bases remaining between them. This chain joins TRBV6-6 and TRBJ2-7; no clear D. This receptor was identified in a woman in her 30s with active or convalescent COVID-19. Material for sequencing was peripheral blood. CDR3 bases: TGTGCCAGCAGTTACCAGAGCGCCTACGAGCAGTACTTC. Its translation: CASSYQSAYEQYF.